Below, 22 T cell receptor beta chains from the same sample are listed, as sequenced in a study of T cells in localized non-small cell lung cancer. Method: immunoSEQ multiplex PCR; TCRdb's copy keeps in-frame clones and lacks some. The sample includes 35,000 to 40,000 clones, approximately 83% of them seen just once. Sequencing was performed on peripheral blood, taken before any cancer treatment. All receptors come from a man between 35 and 75 years old with stage I lung adenocarcinoma.

V gene TRBV5-1 combines with J gene TRBJ2-4; 8 bases fit TRBD1. Trimming cost V 2 bases and J 6 bases; bases outside gene matches: 7. This CDR3 contains 15 residues. Germline loops: CDR1 SGHRS, CDR2 YFSETQ. CDR3 region: CASSLLQGAANIQYF. The CDR3 DNA follows: TGCGCCAGCAGCTTATTGCAGGGGGCCGCAAACATTCAGTACTTC.

This clone was observed once. Other DNA sequences in this sample translate to the same CDR3. This chain links TRBV5-1 with TRBJ2-5; 8 positions match TRBD1. The germline gives CDR1 SGHRS, CDR2 YFSETQ. There are 15 residues in the CDR3. The V segment lost 4 bases and the J segment 5 bases; nucleotides outside the gene matches: 10. CDR3 nucleotide sequence: TGCGCCAGCAGCGGAGGGACAGGTTTACGGGAGACCCAGTACTTC. This gives the protein CASSGGTGLRETQYF.

This chain links TRBV4-1 with TRBJ2-7; 8 nucleotides match TRBD1. The germline CDR1 and CDR2 sequences are MGHRA and YSYEKL. Trimming took 2 bases from V and 4 from J; bases not matched to a gene: 7. This CDR3 has 15 amino acids. The CDR3 DNA follows: TGCGCCAGCAGCCAACGAACAGGGGGATCTTACGAGCAGTACTTC. It is translated as CASSQRTGGSYEQYF.

This chain joins TRBV29-1 and TRBJ1-2; D is undetermined. Germline V gene data show CDR1 as SQVTM and CDR2 as ANQGSEA. The CDR3 is made up of 14 amino acids. Trimming removed 1 base from V and 14 bases from J, with 23 bases in between. CDR3 sequence (DNA): TGCAGCGTTGAAGGACGACGCCCGGAGAAGGCTAGGACCTTC. This codes for CSVEGRRPEKARTF.

The CDR3 DNA is TGTGCCAGCAGCCCGGACGGATCTGGGGTTTACGAGCAGTACTTC. Its protein product is CASSPDGSGVYEQYF. The chain couples TRBV7-6 to TRBJ2-7; the D is unclear. CDR3 length: 15 amino acids. Per the germline V gene, CDR1 is SGHVS and CDR2 is FNYEAQ. The ends were cut back, 5 bases at V and 4 bases at J, with 18 bases in the middle. The full variable domain, completed using reference TRBV7-6 and TRBJ2-7, is GAGVSQSPRYKVTKRGQDVALRCDPISGHVSLYWYRQALGQGPEFLTYFNYEAQQDKSGLPNDRFSAERPEGSISTLTIQRTEQRDSAMYRCASSPDGSGVYEQYFGPGTRLTVT.

The chain is built from TRBV29-1 and TRBJ2-1; D remains ambiguous. The CDR3 loop spans 10 amino acids. V was trimmed by 6 bases and J by 8 bases, leaving 8 bases between them. Germline CDR1 and CDR2: SQVTM and ANQGSEA. DNA for the CDR3: TGCAGCGTAGCAATTGATGAGCAGTTCTTC. Amino acid sequence: CSVAIDEQFF.

The rearrangement joins TRBV9 to TRBJ2-2, with 11 positions matching TRBD2. V lost 3 bases, J lost 6 bases, and 7 bases stayed unmatched. Germline V CDR1 and CDR2: SGDLS, YYNGEE. The CDR3 is made up of 16 amino acids. The CDR3 spells CASSELAGGLAGELFF. As DNA, the CDR3 is TGTGCCAGCAGCGAATTAGCGGGAGGGCTCGCCGGGGAGCTGTTTTTT.

The rearrangement uses TRBV5-1 and TRBJ2-3; 14 nucleotides align to TRBD2. The CDR3 is 20 amino acids. Losses at the gene ends were 4 bases for V and 1 base for J; bases not matched to a gene: 14. Germline V gene lookup returns CDR1 SGHRS and CDR2 YFSETQ. The DNA of the CDR3 is TGCGCCAGCAGCATCGGACTAGCGGGAGGCGTGCTCCGAGGCACAGATACGCAGTATTTT. Its translation: CASSIGLAGGVLRGTDTQYF.

The chain carries TRBV28 and TRBJ1-3; no reliable D call. Trimming removed 6 bases at V and 0 bases at J, with 12 bases between. The germline V gene has CDR1 MDHEN and CDR2 SYDVKM. The CDR3 loop spans 15 amino acids. The CDR3 sequence is CASSTRLSSGNTIYF. Here the CDR3 DNA reads TGTGCCAGCAGCACACGTTTGAGCTCTGGAAACACCATATATTTT.

The chain has TRBV2 and TRBJ2-1, with no clear D. The germline gives CDR1 SNHLY, CDR2 FYNNEI. Trimming took 2 bases from V and 6 from J, leaving 8 bases between them. This CDR3 region has 13 residues. This chain's CDR3 is CASSEPSSNEQFF. CDR3 DNA: TGTGCCAGCAGTGAACCGTCTAGCAATGAGCAGTTCTTC. Drawing the rest from reference TRBV2 and TRBJ2-1, the complete variable domain is EPEVTQTPSHQVTQMGQEVILRCVPISNHLYFYWYRQILGQKVEFLVSFYNNEISEKSEIFDDQFSVERPDGSNFTLKIRSTKLEDSAMYFCASSEPSSNEQFFGPGTRLTVL.

The rearrangement uses TRBV20-1 and TRBJ2-1; either TRBD1 or TRBD2 may supply D (6 bases each). The CDR3 sequence is 11 residues long. Germline loops: CDR1 DFQATT, CDR2 SNEGSKA (reference sequence). Trimming removed 3 bases from V and 9 bases from J, with 9 bases in between. The CDR3 DNA sequence: TGCAGTGCTAGCGGGGGCATTGAGCAGTTCTTC. It codes for CSASGGIEQFF.

J is TRBJ2-6 and V is TRBV18; D unresolved. V lost 2 bases to trimming and J lost 3 bases, with 20 bases between them. Germline CDR1 reads KGHSH; CDR2 reads LQKENI. The CDR3 is 19 amino acids. The CDR3 spells CASSPNLGWLRSGANVLTF. CDR3 bases: TGTGCCAGCTCACCAAACTTGGGCTGGCTTAGGAGTGGGGCCAACGTCCTGACTTTC.

CDR3 bases: TGTGCCAGCAGTCCCAGCGGGGTAGAGCCAATGGATACGCAGTATTTT. Its protein product is CASSPSGVEPMDTQYF. The rearrangement uses TRBV28 and TRBJ2-3; 7 nucleotides match TRBD2. V lost 5 bases and J lost 6; bases outside the gene matches: 14. The V gene's germline CDR1 is MDHEN and CDR2 SYDVKM. CDR3 length equals 16 residues.

The table lists this clone with a few counts. J is TRBJ2-7 and V is TRBV21-1. TRBV21-1 is a pseudogene segment. CDR3 length: 13 residues. The CDR3 loop reads CASSNRDPYEQYF. The CDR3 nucleotides read TGTGCCAGCAGCAACCGGGACCCCTACGAGCAGTACTTC.

In DNA, the CDR3 is TGTGCCAGAAGCTCCCCTCGTCGGACTGGGGCCAACGTCCTGACTTTC. This sequence encodes CARSSPRRTGANVLTF. This rearrangement joins TRBV5-3 to TRBJ2-6; D is ambiguous. TRBV5-3 is labeled an ORF, and its function is uncertain. V gave up 3 bases and J gave up 2 bases, with 12 bases separating them. The CDR3 sequence is 16 residues long.

This chain joins TRBV28 and TRBJ1-1; no definite D call. The CDR3 length is 13 residues. Germline CDR1 reads MDHEN; CDR2 reads SYDVKM. With 7 bases removed from V and 0 bases from J, the gap between germline ends came to 9 bases. The DNA for the CDR3 is TGTGCCAGCAAGATAGCAATGAACACTGAAGCTTTCTTT. Amino acids: CASKIAMNTEAFF.

This clone was recorded once. This chain joins TRBV19 and TRBJ2-7, with D maybe TRBD2 (6 bases). This CDR3 contains 15 residues. The germline gives CDR1 LNHDA, CDR2 SQIVND (reference sequence). Trimming took 6 bases from V and 4 from J, leaving 19 bases between them. CDR3 sequence: CASSRPGLNTYEQYF. The CDR3 bases are TGTGCCAGTAGCAGGCCGGGACTCAACACTTACGAGCAGTACTTC.

The V gene is TRBV19, the J gene TRBJ2-7, with D possibly matching TRBD2 (5 bases). The CDR3 loop spans 13 amino acids. Trimming pared 1 base from V and 6 bases from J, leaving 10 bases between. Germline CDR1 is LNHDA and CDR2 is SQIVND (reference sequence). The DNA of the CDR3 is TGTGCCAGTAGTATAGCGGGATTGGGCGAGCAGTACTTC. Translating gives CASSIAGLGEQYF.

The rearrangement links TRBV4-3 to TRBJ2-7; 11 bases match TRBD1. The junction had 14 bases not matched to a gene; V was cut back by 3 bases and J by 7 bases. This CDR3 spans 17 amino acids. The germline CDR1 and CDR2 sequences are LGHNA and YSLEER. CDR3 region: CASSHARPGQGAREQYF. DNA for the CDR3: TGCGCCAGCAGCCACGCTCGACCCGGACAGGGGGCCAGGGAGCAGTACTTC.

This clone was detected only once. The V call is TRBV7-2, the J call TRBJ1-1, with 10 bases that match TRBD1. The CDR3 contains 16 residues. V was clipped by 3 bases and J by 5 bases; unmatched bases: 9. CDR1 and CDR2 (germline): SGHTA, FQGNSA. The CDR3 DNA sequence: TGTGCCAGCAGCTTTCAGACAGGGGGCGCAGGAACTGAAGCTTTCTTT. Protein sequence: CASSFQTGGAGTEAFF.

V gene TRBV5-4 combines with J gene TRBJ2-2, with TRBD2 matching over 13 bases. The CDR3 extends over 17 amino acids. The J segment lost 5 bases and the V segment lost 4 bases, leaving 8 bases of the junction unmatched. The germline V gene has CDR1 SGHNT and CDR2 YYREEE (reference sequence). CDR3 amino acids: CASSLGLAGALTGELFF. Here the CDR3 DNA reads TGTGCCAGCAGCCTCGGACTAGCGGGAGCATTGACCGGGGAGCTGTTTTTT. Together with reference TRBV5-4 and TRBJ2-2, the CDR3 gives the full variable domain: ETGVTQSPTHLIKTRGQQVTLRCSSQSGHNTVSWYQQALGQGPQFIFQYYREEENGRGNFPPRFSGLQFPNYSSELNVNALELDDSALYLCASSLGLAGALTGELFFGEGSRLTVL.

The chain employs TRBV28 and TRBJ1-4; D is unresolved. Trimming shortened V by 8 bases and J by 5 bases, and 9 bases separated the two germline ends. Looked up from germline, CDR1 is MDHEN and CDR2 is SYDVKM. The CDR3 loop spans 12 amino acids. The CDR3 sequence is CASCSWNEKLFF. In nucleotides, the CDR3 is TGTGCCAGCTGCAGTTGGAATGAAAAACTGTTTTTT. Full variable domain (remainder filled in from reference TRBV28 and TRBJ1-4): DVKVTQSSRYLVKRTGEKVFLECVQDMDHENMFWYRQDPGLGLRLIYFSYDVKMKEKGDIPEGYSVSREKKERFSLILESASTNQTSMYLCASCSWNEKLFFGSGTQLSVL.